The 10 T cell receptor beta chains in this list originate from one sample, sequenced in a study of CD8+ T cells in alopecia areata. Treatment reported: oral pan-JAK inhibitor, 5-10 mg twice daily. In each case, RNA was isolated and then reverse transcribed into cDNA as the sequencing template. Using immunoSEQ multiplex PCR, the repertoire was profiled, and TCRdb retains in-frame clones only, with some absent. The sample yields tens of thousands of clones, more than 45% seen once. This specimen was CD8+ T cells sorted from blood, taken at approximately week 39, from a patient treated with tofacitinib. These receptors originate from a human donor with alopecia areata.

The CDR3 DNA reads as TGCGCCAGCAGCCCGACGAACAGGGTACGGAACACTGAAGCTTTCTTT. It yields the protein CASSPTNRVRNTEAFF. This chain uses TRBV4-1 with TRBJ1-1, with a weak D call TRBD1 (6 bases). V was trimmed by 4 bases and J by 1 base, leaving 16 bases between them. The germline V gene encodes CDR1 MGHRA and CDR2 YSYEKL. This CDR3 comprises 16 residues.

This clone has a handful of counts. The chain carries TRBV25-1 and TRBJ2-2, with D maybe TRBD1 (6 bases). V lost 7 bases to trimming and J lost 0 bases, with 12 bases between them. Germline V gene sequence: CDR1 MGHDK, CDR2 SYGVNS. The CDR3 spans 15 residues. For the CDR3, the DNA is TGTGCCAGCAAGGGAGAGGGGGCGAACACCGGGGAGCTGTTTTTT. It is translated as CASKGEGANTGELFF.

This clone came up a few times. Different DNA sequences within this sample yield the same CDR3. V is TRBV29-1 and J is TRBJ2-7; D gene ambiguous. CDR1 and CDR2 from the germline V gene are SQVTM and ANQGSEA. The CDR3 has 10 amino acids. V was pared by 0 bases and J by 4 bases, with 1 base between. The CDR3 sequence: CSVEDYEQYF. CDR3 bases: TGCAGCGTTGAAGATTACGAGCAGTACTTC.

The chain combines TRBV6-6 with TRBJ2-3; weak D call: TRBD2 (5 bases). The CDR3 is 16 amino acids. In germline, CDR1 is MNHNY, CDR2 SVGAGI (reference sequence). The ends were cut back, 3 bases at V and 6 bases at J, with 19 bases in the middle. CDR3 residues: CASSYPGLHPLDTQYF. The CDR3 DNA is TGTGCCAGCAGTTATCCAGGACTTCACCCGCTGGATACGCAGTATTTT.

V and J are TRBV2 and TRBJ2-5, with D perhaps matching TRBD2 (7 bases). V lost 11 bases, J lost 4 bases, and 14 bases lay in between. CDR3 length: 12 amino acids. Germline CDR1 reads SNHLY; CDR2 reads FYNNEI. The CDR3 region is CASQGGGETQYF. CDR3 bases: TGTGCCTCCCAAGGGGGGGGAGAGACCCAGTACTTC.

This clone was detected once. The chain combines TRBV30 with TRBJ2-1, with D unresolved. The CDR3 contains 13 residues. CDR1 is GTSNPN and CDR2 is SVGIG in the germline V gene (reference sequence). Trimming removed 0 bases at V and 0 bases at J, with 3 bases between. CDR3 coding DNA: TGTGCCTGGAGTGTTTTCTCCTACAATGAGCAGTTCTTC. Protein sequence: CAWSVFSYNEQFF. Looking up the rest from reference TRBV30 and TRBJ2-1 gives the full variable domain: SQTIHQWPATLVQPVGSPLSLECTVEGTSNPNLYWYRQAAGRGLQLLFYSVGIGQISSEVPQNLSASRPQDRQFILSSKKLLLSDSGFYLCAWSVFSYNEQFFGPGTRLTVL.

The gene calls are TRBV29-1 and TRBJ2-2; D not resolved. Germline values: CDR1 SQVTM, CDR2 ANQGSEA. V lost 6 bases and J lost 5, with 4 bases in between. CDR3 length: 10 amino acids. This CDR3 reads CSVGTGELFF. DNA for the CDR3: TGCAGCGTGGGGACCGGGGAGCTGTTTTTT.

This clone has just a few counts. The gene calls are TRBV28 and TRBJ2-1, with D perhaps TRBD2 (5 bases). The CDR3 is 15 amino acids. V shed 6 bases and J shed 3 bases, with 15 bases lying between them. CDR1 is MDHEN, CDR2 SYDVKM, per germline. The CDR3 nucleotides read TGTGCCAGCAGCCGTGTAGAGCGGATCTACAATGAGCAGTTCTTC. It encodes CASSRVERIYNEQFF.

In its sample, this clone was seen a few times. The chain employs TRBV29-1 and TRBJ2-1, with 11 bases identical to TRBD1. V was pared by 1 base and J by 5 bases, with 7 bases of the junction left unmatched. The CDR3 is 16 residues long. Germline CDR1 reads SQVTM; CDR2 reads ANQGSEA. CDR3 in amino acids: CSVEGVLGQGDNEQFF. The CDR3 DNA reads as TGCAGCGTTGAAGGAGTCCTGGGACAGGGGGACAATGAGCAGTTCTTC.

V and J are TRBV27 and TRBJ2-7, with D perhaps being TRBD1 or TRBD2 (5 bases each). V lost 3 bases, J lost 3 bases, and 9 bases lay in between. The CDR3 loop spans 13 amino acids. Germline V gene lookup returns CDR1 MNHEY and CDR2 SMNVEV (reference sequence). The CDR3 loop is CASSLAGSYEQYF. In DNA form, the CDR3 reads TGTGCCAGCAGTTTGGCAGGGAGCTACGAGCAGTACTTC.